This entry lists 30 T cell receptor beta chains sequenced from one sample in a study of human T cells and chemical hapten exposure. This sample's time point: patch test 3, about 24 weeks after DPC sensitization. Described treatment: therapeutic diphenylcyclopropenone sensitization with weekly scalp DPC. The study extracted total RNA from unfractionated whole blood. MiXCR was run by TCRdb on the RACE reads, yielding one entry per CDR3 protein. The table has about 39,000 distinct CDR3 sequences, about 13% seen once. This sample comprised whole blood, obtained in connection with sensitization to the hapten diphenylcyclopropenone (DPC). These receptors all come from a woman between 35 and 50 years old with alopecia areata. Some clones in this sample may be carry-over from other donors' samples.

In its sample, this clonotype ranks as medium-sized. V is TRBV6-5 and J is TRBJ1-1; TRBD1 is a possible D gene (6 bases). CDR1 is MNHEY, CDR2 SVGAGI, per germline. Trimming cost V 2 bases and J 4 bases, with 14 bases left between them. This CDR3 has 15 residues. This CDR3 is CASSYGQGGGTEAFF. DNA of the CDR3: TGTGCCAGCAGTTACGGGCAGGGAGGGGGCACTGAAGCTTTCTTT.

This sequence joins TRBV27 and TRBJ1-4; perhaps TRBD1 as D (6 bases). The CDR3 has 18 amino acids. Between the trimmed V and J ends, which lost 6 bases and 5 bases, there was a span of 25 bases. CDR1 is MNHEY, CDR2 SMNVEV, per germline (reference sequence). In nucleotides, the CDR3 is TGTGCCAGCAGACCATCGGGGGGCGCGGGACGGCGAAATGAAAAACTGTTTTTT. Its protein is CASRPSGGAGRRNEKLFF.

This chain links TRBV6-2 or TRBV6-3 with TRBJ1-3; D unclear. The CDR3 covers 14 residues. Trimming shortened V by 5 bases and J by 0 bases, and 8 bases separated the two germline ends. From germline, CDR1 is MNHEY and CDR2 SVGEGT. The CDR3 DNA sequence: TGTGCCAGCAGTACCGGGATCTCTGGAAACACCATATATTTT. Its protein is CASSTGISGNTIYF.

This clonotype has a count of ten or more. The V and J genes are TRBV3-1 and TRBJ2-7; 10 nucleotides line up with TRBD1. The germline CDR1 and CDR2 sequences are LGHDT and YNNKEL (reference sequence). CDR3 size: 15 residues. Trimming at V came to 6 bases and at J to 1 base, leaving 6 bases not matched to a gene. CDR3 in amino acids: CASRAGQGTSYEQYF. The CDR3 region has the DNA TGTGCCAGCAGGGCGGGACAGGGGACTTCCTACGAGCAGTACTTC.

The chain couples TRBV29-1 to TRBJ2-4; D is possibly TRBD1 (6 bases). The CDR3 totals 12 residues. V lost 7 bases, J lost 7 bases, and 14 bases lay in between. The germline V gene encodes CDR1 SQVTM and CDR2 ANQGSEA. The CDR3 here is CSARTDHNIQYF. Here the CDR3 DNA reads TGCAGCGCCAGGACAGACCACAACATTCAGTACTTC.

The chain is built from TRBV7-2 and TRBJ2-2; D is ambiguous. CDR3 length: 14 amino acids. Germline assignment: CDR1 SGHTA and CDR2 FQGNSA. Trimming cost V 5 bases and J 2 bases, with 9 bases left between them. The DNA of the CDR3 is TGTGCCAGCAGCCCAGATTTCAACACCGGGGAGCTGTTTTTT. It codes for CASSPDFNTGELFF.

The V and J genes are TRBV15 and TRBJ2-7, with 8 bases matching TRBD2. Germline lookup yields CDR1 LNHNV and CDR2 YYDKDF (reference sequence). The J segment lost 6 bases and the V segment lost 0 bases, leaving 10 bases of the junction unmatched. There are 16 residues in the CDR3. The CDR3 coding sequence is TGTGCCACCAGCAGAGATCAACGGACTAGCCTGGGCGAGCAGTACTTC. Protein sequence: CATSRDQRTSLGEQYF.

The chain recombines TRBV27 with TRBJ2-5; D is unclear. Germline CDR1 MNHEY, CDR2 SMNVEV (reference sequence). This CDR3 is 13 amino acids long. V lost 0 bases, J lost 5 bases, and 7 bases lay in between. DNA of the CDR3: TGTGCCAGCAGTTTATCCACCCGGGAGACCCAGTACTTC. Its protein product is CASSLSTRETQYF.

This clonotype was observed a few times. The chain combines TRBV11-2 with TRBJ1-1; the D is unclear. Trimming removed 1 base from V and 1 base from J, with 4 bases in between. The CDR3 is made up of 13 amino acids. Germline CDR1 and CDR2: SGHAT and FQNNGV. For the CDR3, the DNA is TGTGCCAGCAGCTTAGCCGGGAACACTGAAGCTTTCTTT. Translated: CASSLAGNTEAFF.

This clonotype has a count of ten or more. The chain is built from TRBV13 and TRBJ1-5, with D unclear. The ends were cut back, 3 bases at V and 5 bases at J, with 11 bases in the middle. The CDR3 has 14 residues. Per the germline V gene, CDR1 is PRHDT and CDR2 is FYEKMQ (reference sequence). The CDR3 sequence is CASSFSGVDQPQHF. The CDR3 DNA is TGTGCCAGCAGCTTCTCGGGAGTAGATCAGCCCCAGCATTTT.

The sample holds many counts of this clonotype. The rearrangement uses TRBV29-1 and TRBJ2-5; 9 nucleotides match TRBD1. J lost 7 bases, V lost 3 bases, and 15 bases had no gene match. The CDR3 has 16 residues. Germline CDR1 and CDR2: SQVTM and ANQGSEA. The CDR3 loop is CSVEGTGLAPRPTQYF. The DNA for the CDR3 is TGCAGCGTTGAGGGGACAGGGCTCGCTCCGCGCCCGACCCAGTACTTC. The full variable domain, rest sourced from reference TRBV29-1 and TRBJ2-5, is SAVISQKPSRDICQRGTSLTIQCQVDSQVTMMFWYRQQPGQSLTLIATANQGSEATYESGFVIDKFPISRPNLTFSTLTVSNMSPEDSSIYLCSVEGTGLAPRPTQYFGPGTRLLVL.

The V and J genes are TRBV29-1 and TRBJ2-7; no definite D call. This CDR3 is 11 amino acids long. CDR1 and CDR2 (germline): SQVTM, ANQGSEA. V dropped 8 bases and J dropped 0 bases, with 8 bases sitting between them. The CDR3 DNA sequence: TGCAGCATTACTTACTCCTACGAGCAGTACTTC. It codes for CSITYSYEQYF.

This clonotype was found many times. V and J are TRBV30 and TRBJ1-6, with D possibly TRBD1 on 6 matching bases. V lost 5 bases, J lost 6 bases, and 14 bases lay in between. This CDR3 region has 14 residues. Germline-derived CDR1 and CDR2 are GTSNPN and SVGIG (reference sequence). The CDR3 spells CAWEDRTSNSPLHF. Here the CDR3 DNA reads TGTGCCTGGGAGGACAGAACCAGTAATTCACCCCTCCACTTT.

The table lists this clonotype with many counts. J is TRBJ2-1 and V is TRBV20-1, with 14 bases matching TRBD2. The trim removed 5 bases at V and 6 bases at J, leaving 3 bases unmatched. The CDR3 length is 14 residues. In germline, CDR1 is DFQATT, CDR2 SNEGSKA (reference sequence). CDR3 bases: TGCAGTGCTTCCGGGACTAGCGGGAGCAATGAGCAGTTCTTC. Encoded protein: CSASGTSGSNEQFF.

This clonotype was seen repeatedly, ten times or more. The J gene is TRBJ2-1, the V gene TRBV9; 13 bases agree with TRBD2. There are 16 residues in the CDR3. In germline, CDR1 is SGDLS, CDR2 YYNGEE. V lost 2 bases and J lost 6; bases outside the gene matches: 5. The CDR3 bases are TGTGCCAGCAGCGTCGGGACTAGCGGGACCATCAATGAGCAGTTCTTC. Translated: CASSVGTSGTINEQFF.

This clonotype was seen a handful of times. This chain uses TRBV10-3 with TRBJ2-1; 7 bases are a match to TRBD2. The ends lost 4 bases at V and 8 bases at J; junction bases unmatched: 8. The germline V gene encodes CDR1 ENHRY and CDR2 SYGVKD. There are 14 residues in the CDR3. For the CDR3, the DNA is TGTGCCATCAGTGTAGGCAGGGCGGGGGATGAGCAGTTCTTC. Amino acid sequence: CAISVGRAGDEQFF.

At least ten counts were recorded for this clonotype. V and J are TRBV9 and TRBJ2-5; D is possibly TRBD1 or TRBD2 (6 bases each). With 7 bases removed from V and 5 bases from J, the gap between germline ends came to 12 bases. CDR3 length: 12 amino acids. Germline V CDR1 and CDR2: SGDLS, YYNGEE. As DNA, the CDR3 is TGTGCCAGCCGGGGGCCGGGGGAGACCCAGTACTTC. The encoded protein is CASRGPGETQYF.

This clonotype was recorded many times. V gene TRBV29-1 combines with J gene TRBJ2-5, with 9 bases identical to TRBD2. The V gene end was trimmed by 8 bases and the J gene end by 2 bases; junction bases not matched to a gene: 3. Germline CDR1 and CDR2: SQVTM and ANQGSEA. This CDR3 is built from 12 residues. CDR3 amino acids: CSFSGSQETQYF. The CDR3 DNA is TGCAGCTTTAGCGGGAGTCAAGAGACCCAGTACTTC.

The chain couples TRBV20-1 to TRBJ2-5; 7 bases are a match to TRBD1. The CDR3 contains 16 residues. J lost 2 bases, V lost 0 bases, and 9 bases had no gene match. Germline V gives CDR1 DFQATT, CDR2 SNEGSKA (reference sequence). The CDR3 loop reads CSARDLDRVPQETQYF. CDR3 coding DNA: TGCAGTGCTAGAGACCTAGACAGGGTACCTCAAGAGACCCAGTACTTC.

This clonotype came up many times. The rearrangement joins TRBV11-2 to TRBJ1-5; 10 nucleotides agree with TRBD1. V lost 5 bases to trimming and J lost 7 bases; unmatched junction nucleotides: 5. Germline V CDR1 and CDR2: SGHAT, FQNNGV. This CDR3 has 14 amino acids. The CDR3 is CASSRQGAGQPQHF. The CDR3 bases are TGTGCCAGCAGCCGACAGGGGGCTGGGCAGCCCCAGCATTTT.

This clonotype was seen repeatedly, ten times or more. The chain uses TRBV19 and TRBJ1-5, with a tentative D call TRBD1 (6 bases). Per the germline V gene, CDR1 is LNHDA and CDR2 is SQIVND (reference sequence). Deletions cut 2 bases from V and 9 bases from J, with 20 bases between. CDR3 size: 16 residues. In nucleotides, the CDR3 is TGTGCCAGTAGTATAACAGGGAAGGTGGGCCAGGCGCCCCAGCATTTT. Translating it yields CASSITGKVGQAPQHF.

This clonotype was seen a handful of times. This chain uses TRBV7-8 with TRBJ2-1, with D perhaps assigned TRBD1 or TRBD2 (5 bases each). Germline loops: CDR1 SGHVS, CDR2 FQNEAQ. V was trimmed by 1 base and J by 8 bases, leaving 21 bases between them. The CDR3 runs to 17 residues. In DNA form, the CDR3 reads TGTGCCAGCAGCTTAGGGCCCAGCGGCTGGGGGACGGATGAGCAGTTCTTC. Its protein product is CASSLGPSGWGTDEQFF.

Ten or more counts support this clonotype. This rearrangement joins TRBV29-1 to TRBJ2-1, with D possibly matching TRBD2 (6 bases). This CDR3 contains 13 residues. CDR1 and CDR2 from the germline V gene are SQVTM and ANQGSEA. V lost 3 bases and J 7 bases, leaving 13 bases between the germline ends. The CDR3 nucleotides read TGCAGCGTTGAGCCGCAGGGAGGAAATGAGCAGTTCTTC. It encodes CSVEPQGGNEQFF.

Ten or more counts support this clonotype. CDR3 nucleotides: TGTGCCAGCAGTTTCCGGTCGGGAGCACTTTGGACAGATACGCAGTATTTT. Protein sequence: CASSFRSGALWTDTQYF. The chain is built from TRBV28 and TRBJ2-3, with D possibly matching TRBD2 (6 bases). The germline V gene has CDR1 MDHEN and CDR2 SYDVKM. V shed 3 bases and J shed 3 bases, with 19 bases lying between them. This CDR3 is built from 17 residues.

This clonotype was detected a few times. This chain joins TRBV9 and TRBJ2-1, with 8 positions matching TRBD1. Germline CDR1 and CDR2: SGDLS and YYNGEE. V lost 4 bases and J lost 8; bases outside the gene matches: 8. There are 14 residues in the CDR3. The CDR3 loop reads CASSSRQGQDEQFF. The CDR3 nucleotides are TGTGCCAGCAGCTCGAGACAGGGGCAAGATGAGCAGTTCTTC.

The table lists this clonotype with a few counts. This rearrangement joins TRBV5-1 to TRBJ2-5; D unclear. Germline V gene data show CDR1 as SGHRS and CDR2 as YFSETQ. Trimming left V 0 bases short and J 1 base short, with 7 bases between. The CDR3 spans 14 residues. As DNA, the CDR3 is TGCGCCAGCAGCTTGGGCGGAGCCCAAGAGACCCAGTACTTC. Amino acids: CASSLGGAQETQYF.

This clonotype was observed a handful of times. CDR3 nucleotide sequence: TGTGCCAGCAGCTTACGGGCTAGCGGGAGCCGGTTGGTCAATGAGCAGTTCTTC. This codes for CASSLRASGSRLVNEQFF. V usage is TRBV7-9 and J usage is TRBJ2-1; 10 bases are shared with TRBD2. The CDR3 is 18 residues long. Trimming cost V 2 bases and J 6 bases; bases outside gene matches: 13. The germline CDR1 and CDR2 sequences are SEHNR and FQNEAQ (reference sequence).

The genes are TRBV5-1 and TRBJ2-2, with TRBD2 as a possible D gene (6 bases). V lost 5 bases, J lost 0 bases, and 11 bases lay in between. Germline V gene data show CDR1 as SGHRS and CDR2 as YFSETQ. This CDR3 contains 15 residues. CDR3 protein: CASSSSGPNTGELFF. CDR3 in DNA: TGCGCCAGCAGTTCCAGCGGGCCGAACACCGGGGAGCTGTTTTTT.

This clonotype was counted at least ten times. J is TRBJ1-2 and V is TRBV7-9; D is possibly TRBD1 (6 bases). The CDR3 length is 17 residues. V was shortened by 7 bases and J by 5 bases, with 26 bases between the two germline ends. Per germline, CDR1 SEHNR and CDR2 FQNEAQ (reference sequence). CDR3: CASNLGYVGGASYGYTF. The CDR3 DNA is TGTGCCAGCAACTTGGGCTATGTTGGGGGGGCCTCTTATGGCTACACCTTC. Based on the CDR3 plus reference TRBV7-9 and TRBJ1-2, the full variable domain is DTGVSQNPRHKITKRGQNVTFRCDPISEHNRLYWYRQTLGQGPEFLTYFQNEAQLEKSRLLSDRFSAERPKGSFSTLEIQRTEQGDSAMYLCASNLGYVGGASYGYTFGSGTRLTVV.

This clonotype was seen more than once but under ten times. The chain recombines TRBV30 with TRBJ2-3; 7 bases agree with TRBD2. Germline assignment: CDR1 GTSNPN and CDR2 SVGIG (reference sequence). The CDR3 length is 12 residues. In DNA form, the CDR3 reads TGTGCTTACTCCGGGGGGACAGATACGCAGTATTTT. As protein: CAYSGGTDTQYF.